Below are 11 T cell receptor beta chains sequenced from a single sample in a study of untreated major depressive disorder. Study-wide results and caveats: CD4+ T cells from depressed patients used TRBV05-01 (Vbeta 5.1) more often than controls.

The protocol was immunoSEQ multiplex PCR, while the TCRdb copy is restricted to in-frame clones and leaves out a portion. Here the sample spans roughly 13,000 clones, 80% to 95% being singletons. Their antigens are not known. Input material: CD4+ T cells from PBMCs. These receptors were collected from a man younger than 45 with major depressive disorder.

This clone was found a few times. V is TRBV4-2 and J is TRBJ2-5, with D possibly being TRBD2 (5 bases). The V gene lost 1 base and the J gene lost 9 bases, with 18 bases spanning the gap. This CDR3 comprises 15 residues. CDR1 and CDR2 (germline): LGHNA, YNFKEQ. CDR3 loop: CASSQAELVGYAQYF. The CDR3 bases are TGTGCCAGCAGCCAAGCTGAACTAGTTGGGTACGCCCAGTACTTC.

The rearrangement uses TRBV11-2 and TRBJ2-1; 9 nucleotides match TRBD2. Germline CDR1 reads SGHAT; CDR2 reads FQNNGV. Trimming removed 3 bases from V and 6 bases from J; junction bases left unmatched: 6. The CDR3 spans 15 residues. The CDR3 DNA reads TGTGCCAGCAGCTTGAGTGGCGGGGGGGCCAATGAGCAGTTCTTC. It yields the protein CASSLSGGGANEQFF.

CDR3 loop: CASSPSGRYTEAFF. In nucleotides, the CDR3 is TGTGCCAGCTCTCCTTCCGGCAGGTACACTGAAGCTTTCTTT. V gene TRBV18 combines with J gene TRBJ1-1; D call uncertain. The CDR3 contains 14 residues. Germline CDR1 is KGHSH and CDR2 is LQKENI. With 6 bases removed from V and 3 bases from J, the gap between germline ends came to 14 bases. Full variable domain (rest looked up from reference TRBV18 and TRBJ1-1): NAGVMQNPRHLVRRRGQEARLRCSPMKGHSHVYWYRQLPEEGLKFMVYLQKENIIDESGMPKERFSAEFPKEGPSILRIQQVVRGDSAAYFCASSPSGRYTEAFFGQGTRLTVV.

This clone is a singleton in its sample. J is TRBJ1-2 and V is TRBV2, with TRBD1 matching 8 bases. The CDR3 consists of 13 residues. Germline V gene sequence: CDR1 SNHLY, CDR2 FYNNEI. Trimming cost V 7 bases and J 6 bases; bases outside gene matches: 7. The CDR3, as DNA: TGTGCCAGCAATGAGCAGGGGGCTCATGGCTACACCTTC. Amino acid sequence: CASNEQGAHGYTF.

The chain carries TRBV5-1 and TRBJ2-7, with 10 nucleotides matching TRBD1. The CDR3 runs to 14 residues. The germline CDR1 and CDR2 sequences are SGHRS and YFSETQ. The ends lost 3 bases at V and 3 bases at J; junction bases unmatched: 3. The DNA of the CDR3 is TGCGCCAGCAGCTCAGGGACAGGGGTCTACGAGCAGTACTTC. It encodes CASSSGTGVYEQYF.

The chain has TRBV25-1 and TRBJ2-7, with D perhaps assigned TRBD1 or TRBD2 (5 bases each). Germline values: CDR1 MGHDK, CDR2 SYGVNS. Trimming shortened V by 5 bases and J by 0 bases, and 14 bases separated the two germline ends. The CDR3 consists of 15 residues. The DNA for the CDR3 is TGTGCCAGCAGTCTATCCGGGACCGGCTCCTACGAGCAGTACTTC. It yields the protein CASSLSGTGSYEQYF.

The chain employs TRBV2 and TRBJ1-4; no reliable D call. The V and J ends lost 2 bases and 5 bases respectively, with 12 bases between them. The CDR3 spans 15 residues. Per the germline V gene, CDR1 is SNHLY and CDR2 is FYNNEI. The CDR3 region is CASSERAGKNEKLFF. The DNA for the CDR3 is TGTGCCAGCAGTGAACGTGCGGGGAAGAATGAAAAACTGTTTTTT.

The chain joins TRBV7-8 to TRBJ2-2; 7 bases line up with TRBD2. Germline trimming cut 4 bases from V and 7 bases from J; bases unmatched to any gene: 9. The CDR3 extends over 15 amino acids. CDR1 and CDR2 (germline): SGHVS, FQNEAQ. This CDR3 reads CASSSRDGGIGELFF. The CDR3 region has the DNA TGTGCCAGCAGCTCCCGGGACGGGGGGATCGGGGAGCTGTTTTTT.

The rearrangement joins TRBV4-2 to TRBJ1-2; D is possibly TRBD1 (5 bases). Germline lookup yields CDR1 LGHNA and CDR2 YNFKEQ. There are 14 residues in the CDR3. Trimming took 0 bases from V and 8 from J, leaving 13 bases between them. CDR3 sequence reads: CASSQDFGGVGYTF. The DNA of the CDR3 is TGTGCCAGCAGCCAAGATTTCGGGGGGGTCGGCTACACCTTC.

The genes are TRBV5-4 and TRBJ2-3; 8 nucleotides agree with TRBD2. Per germline, CDR1 SGHNT and CDR2 YYREEE (reference sequence). The V and J ends lost 4 bases and 7 bases, in that order; junction bases with no gene match: 8. This CDR3 is built from 14 residues. In nucleotides, the CDR3 is TGTGCCAGCAGCCGGGGGGGGCTTGTTAATACGCAGTATTTT. The encoded protein is CASSRGGLVNTQYF.

This chain's CDR3 is CASIGAGYEQYF. In DNA, the CDR3 is TGTGCCAGCATAGGGGCGGGTTACGAGCAGTACTTC. J is TRBJ2-7 and V is TRBV2, with D perhaps assigned TRBD1 or TRBD2 (5 bases each). This CDR3 comprises 12 residues. The germline gives CDR1 SNHLY, CDR2 FYNNEI. V lost 7 bases, J lost 4 bases, and 11 bases lay in between.